This T cell receptor (beta chain) derives from a study of identifying expanded T cells in peripheral blood. Notes on the study in general: Over approximately two and four weeks, about 16 and 19 clones changed, versus roughly 1.1 between replicates.

Germline-derived CDR1 and CDR2 are MGHRA and YSYEKL. V dropped 3 bases and J dropped 5 bases, with 16 bases sitting between them. The CDR3 has 15 amino acids. No infections or other immune events were documented during collection. To note about this clone: Antigen specificity is unknown.

Produced via immunoSEQ multiplex PCR; TCRdb's table is partial and in-frame only. The table shows 60,000 to 70,000 clones, with approximately 87% occurring only once. This sequence was found in a person between 18 and 70 years old in good health. Sequencing was done on a sample of blood. V gene TRBV4-1 combines with J gene TRBJ1-1; D ambiguous. The CDR3 spells CASSHLEGIGTEAFF. The CDR3 DNA reads as TGCGCCAGCAGCCACCTGGAAGGGATTGGGACTGAAGCTTTCTTT.